A selection of T cell receptor beta chains follows, all from one sample in a study of T cell responses to AZD1222 COVID-19 vaccine. Here immunoSEQ multiplex PCR was the method, and the copy in TCRdb shows in-frame clones only, minus some. This sample yields approximately 150,000 clones, of which 90% are seen a single time; approximately 3% belongs to the top ten. The sample here was peripheral blood, taken on day 0 of AZD1222 vaccination. Source of these receptors: an adult in good health. Each CDR3 is given with its conserved first and last residue. D genes are given only for firm matches. Some rows have no size entry. The others give once, few or many, or a class for an expanded clone.

NA	TRBJ1-3	TRBV5-4	NA	CASSPPGGGGNTIYF	TGTGCCAGCAGCCCTCCCGGGGGGGGTGGAAACACCATATATTTT
NA	TRBJ1-5	TRBV10-1	NA	CASSPRRVESNQPQHF	TGCGCCAGCAGCCCCCGAAGGGTGGAGAGCAATCAGCCCCAGCATTTT
NA	TRBJ2-7	TRBV5-6	NA	CASSLAGPYEQYF	TGTGCCAGCAGCTTGGCAGGGCCCTACGAGCAGTACTTC
NA	TRBJ2-7	TRBV10-2	NA	CASSESPYEQYF	TGCGCCAGCAGTGAGAGTCCCTACGAGCAGTACTTC
NA	TRBJ2-7	TRBV5-3	NA	CARSLQVQSSYEQYF	TGTGCCAGAAGCTTGCAGGTCCAGAGCTCCTACGAGCAGTACTTC
NA	TRBJ1-5	TRBV6-5	NA	CASKQGREGQPQHF	TGTGCCAGTAAACAGGGCCGGGAGGGCCAGCCCCAGCATTTT
NA	TRBJ1-4	TRBV18	TRBD1	CASSPGTGGLEKLFF	TGTGCCAGCTCACCCGGGACAGGGGGATTAGAAAAACTGTTTTTT
NA	TRBJ2-7	TRBV29-1	NA	CSVEIPPYEQYF	TGCAGCGTTGAAATCCCCCCCTACGAGCAGTACTTC
NA	TRBJ2-2	TRBV12-3/TRBV12-4	NA	CASSFLESGELFF	TGTGCCAGCAGTTTCCTGGAGTCCGGGGAGCTGTTTTTT
NA	TRBJ2-7	TRBV7-3	TRBD2	CASSLEAGDPFEQYF	TGTGCCAGCAGCTTAGAGGCGGGGGACCCGTTCGAGCAGTACTTC
NA	TRBJ1-6	TRBV6-4	NA	CASSDEAGLSPLHF	TGTGCCAGCAGTGACGAGGCAGGGCTTTCACCCCTCCACTTT
NA	TRBJ2-2	TRBV7-6	TRBD2	CASSSQSSGGAWELFF	TGTGCCAGCAGCTCCCAGTCGAGCGGGGGGGCGTGGGAGCTGTTTTTT
NA	TRBJ1-2	TRBV7-3	TRBD1	CASSFGGGADYGYTF	TGTGCCAGCAGCTTTGGAGGGGGCGCCGACTATGGCTACACCTTC
NA	TRBJ2-3	TRBV7-2	TRBD2	CASSLEGLAGGWADTQYF	TGTGCCAGCAGCTTAGAGGGACTAGCGGGGGGATGGGCAGATACGCAGTATTTT
once	TRBJ2-4	TRBV11-2	NA	CASSLGELAKNIQYF	TGTGCCAGCAGCTTAGGAGAGTTAGCCAAAAACATTCAGTACTTC
NA	TRBJ2-6	TRBV5-5	NA	CASSLAVSGANVLTF	TGTGCCAGCAGCTTGGCGGTCTCTGGGGCCAACGTCCTGACTTTC
NA	TRBJ2-2	TRBV11-2	TRBD1	CASSVVGQGAGGELFF	TGTGCCAGCAGCGTAGTGGGACAGGGGGCAGGCGGGGAGCTGTTTTTT
once	TRBJ1-3	TRBV12-3/TRBV12-4	NA	CASSFPGTAIYF	TGTGCCAGCAGTTTCCCCGGTACCGCCATATATTTT
NA	TRBJ2-5	TRBV6-5	TRBD2	CASHPGGGGGETQYF	TGTGCCAGCCACCCCGGGGGGGGCGGTGGAGAGACCCAGTACTTC
NA	TRBJ2-7	TRBV18	TRBD1	CASSPGQGRDEQYF	TGTGCCAGCTCACCCGGACAGGGTAGGGACGAGCAGTACTTC
NA	TRBJ1-2	TRBV9	NA	CASSARYGYTF	TGTGCCAGCAGCGCCCGCTATGGCTACACCTTC
NA	TRBJ2-2	TRBV4-2	TRBD2	CASSPTGGSNTGELFF	TGTGCCAGCAGCCCCACGGGGGGATCAAACACCGGGGAGCTGTTTTTT
NA	TRBJ1-2	TRBV5-1	NA	CASSLDSGAVGYTF	TGCGCCAGCAGCTTGGATTCAGGGGCTGTTGGCTACACCTTC
NA	TRBJ1-6	TRBV5-5	NA	CASSGSRGFNSPLHF	TGTGCCAGCAGCGGCTCTCGGGGTTTTAATTCACCCCTCCACTTT
NA	TRBJ2-2	TRBV12-5	TRBD2	CASGSGGTVNTGELFF	TGTGCTAGTGGTTCGGGAGGGACGGTGAACACCGGGGAGCTGTTTTTT
NA	TRBJ1-2	TRBV9	NA	CASTAPTPGGGYTF	TGTGCCAGCACCGCTCCGACCCCGGGGGGTGGCTACACCTTC
NA	TRBJ2-7	TRBV12-3/TRBV12-4	NA	CASSLTRGNEQYF	TGTGCCAGCAGTTTAACGAGGGGGAACGAGCAGTACTTC
once	TRBJ2-7	TRBV11-2	TRBD2	CASSSSGGGYEQYF	TGTGCCAGCAGCTCTAGCGGTGGAGGGTACGAGCAGTACTTC
NA	TRBJ1-6	TRBV7-9	TRBD1	CASSLARQGGNSPLHF	TGTGCCAGCAGCTTGGCCAGACAGGGAGGGAATTCACCCCTCCACTTT
NA	TRBJ2-7	TRBV6-2/TRBV6-3	NA	CASSSPTGAYEQYF	TGTGCCAGCAGTTCCCCGACAGGAGCCTACGAGCAGTACTTC
NA	TRBJ1-2	TRBV27	NA	CASSLSGTVDYGYTF	TGTGCCAGCAGTTTATCCGGGACCGTCGACTATGGCTACACCTTC
NA	TRBJ1-3	TRBV3-1/TRBV3-2	NA	CASSQATLGNTIYF	TGTGCCAGCAGCCAAGCCACACTAGGAAACACCATATATTTT
NA	TRBJ1-1	TRBV12-5	NA	CASAIPGGTEAFF	TGTGCTAGTGCCATACCCGGAGGGACTGAAGCTTTCTTT
NA	TRBJ1-4	TRBV5-1	NA	CASSPSGTAEKLFF	TGCGCCAGCAGCCCGTCAGGGACTGCGGAAAAACTGTTTTTT
NA	TRBJ1-1	TRBV28	NA	CASRETNRGAFF	TGTGCCAGCAGAGAGACAAATCGGGGAGCTTTCTTT
NA	TRBJ2-5	TRBV5-1	NA	CASSLGLPSTQYF	TGCGCCAGCAGCTTGGGACTGCCCTCGACCCAGTACTTC
NA	TRBJ1-5	TRBV2	TRBD1	CASRDRGEGQPQHF	TGTGCCAGCAGGGACAGGGGCGAGGGTCAGCCCCAGCATTTT
few	TRBJ2-7	TRBV27	TRBD1	CASSLLGQGRREQYF	TGTGCCAGCAGTTTACTCGGACAGGGGCGTCGGGAGCAGTACTTC
NA	TRBJ2-3	TRBV7-3	TRBD2	CASSLTGLAGSLSGSDTQYF	TGTGCCAGCAGCTTAACGGGACTAGCGGGAAGTCTAAGTGGCTCAGATACGCAGTATTTT
NA	TRBJ2-2	TRBV5-1	NA	CASSLATVGELFF	TGCGCCAGCAGCTTGGCTACGGTCGGGGAGCTGTTTTTT
NA	TRBJ2-7	TRBV5-4	NA	CASSSPMKGHEQYF	TGTGCCAGCAGCTCCCCGATGAAGGGCCACGAGCAGTACTTC
NA	TRBJ2-5	TRBV28	NA	CASSPLKGGRAQYF	TGTGCCAGCAGTCCCCTTAAGGGTGGTAGGGCCCAGTACTTC
NA	TRBJ1-4	TRBV19	NA	CASTRRAWVGEKLFF	TGTGCCAGTACCCGCAGAGCCTGGGTTGGGGAAAAACTGTTTTTT
NA	TRBJ2-5	TRBV3-1/TRBV3-2	NA	CASSFRGLRTVPTQYF	TGTGCCAGCAGCTTCAGGGGACTAAGGACAGTACCGACCCAGTACTTC
NA	TRBJ2-7	TRBV2	NA	CASSTDQGLAVEQYF	TGTGCCAGCAGCACCGACCAGGGTTTGGCAGTCGAGCAGTACTTC
NA	TRBJ2-5	TRBV5-1	NA	CASSPQAGPQETQYF	TGCGCCAGCAGTCCTCAGGCGGGGCCTCAAGAGACCCAGTACTTC